One and the same sample provided the 3 T cell receptor beta chains below, sequenced in a study of T-cell memory formation after mild COVID-19. TCRdb fed the 5' RACE reads into MiXCR, producing one record per CDR3 protein. The sample lists about 270,000 distinct CDR3 sequences, about a sixth seen once, with 20% to 25% in the top ten. Material for sequencing was PBMCs or a T cell subset sorted from them (not recorded which). Receptor source: a man between 18 and 35 years old who had mild COVID-19 (a few samples of this study predate the infection). Cell type and time point are not known.

There are a few counts of this clonotype. The chain carries TRBV7-8 and TRBJ1-5; 9 nucleotides line up with TRBD1. The CDR3 contains 15 residues. J was trimmed by 3 bases and V by 5 bases; bases with no gene match: 5. In germline, CDR1 is SGHVS, CDR2 FQNEAQ. The CDR3 here is CASSRWTGDNQPQHF. CDR3 DNA sequence: TGTGCCAGCAGCCGATGGACAGGGGACAATCAGCCCCAGCATTTT.

The rearrangement joins TRBV5-8 to TRBJ1-5, with unresolved D. Trimming removed 7 bases at V and 1 base at J, with 15 bases between. CDR1 and CDR2 (germline): SGHTS, YDEGEE. The CDR3 loop spans 15 amino acids. The CDR3 region is CASGRATRSNQPQHF. In nucleotides, the CDR3 is TGTGCCAGCGGGCGCGCGACTAGGAGCAATCAGCCCCAGCATTTT.

Ten or more counts support this clonotype. The chain carries TRBV10-3 and TRBJ1-4, with 7 bases that match TRBD1. With V trimmed by 3 bases and J by 8 bases, 6 bases remained unmatched. Germline V gives CDR1 ENHRY, CDR2 SYGVKD. CDR3 length: 14 residues. The CDR3 spells CAISDYRGNEKLFF. For the CDR3, the DNA is TGTGCCATCAGTGACTACAGGGGAAACGAAAAACTGTTTTTT.